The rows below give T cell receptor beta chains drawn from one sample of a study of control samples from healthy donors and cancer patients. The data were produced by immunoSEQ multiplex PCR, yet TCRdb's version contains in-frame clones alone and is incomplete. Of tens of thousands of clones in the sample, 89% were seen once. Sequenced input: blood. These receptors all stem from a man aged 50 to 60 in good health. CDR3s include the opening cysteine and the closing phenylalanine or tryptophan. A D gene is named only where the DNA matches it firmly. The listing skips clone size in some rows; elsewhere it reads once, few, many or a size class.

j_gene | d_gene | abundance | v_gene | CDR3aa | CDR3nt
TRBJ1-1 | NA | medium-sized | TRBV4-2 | CASSQDPWKHTEAFF | TGTGCCAGCAGCCAAGATCCCTGGAAGCACACTGAAGCTTTCTTT
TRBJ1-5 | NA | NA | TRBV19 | CASSIGESNQPQHF | TGTGCCAGTAGTATAGGGGAGAGCAATCAGCCCCAGCATTTT
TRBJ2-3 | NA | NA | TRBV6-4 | CASSQSLADTQYF | TGTGCCAGCAGTCAATCTCTGGCAGATACGCAGTATTTT
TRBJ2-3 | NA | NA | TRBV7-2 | CASRGGPRLDTQYF | TGTGCCAGTCGTGGGGGGCCCCGGCTGGATACGCAGTATTTT
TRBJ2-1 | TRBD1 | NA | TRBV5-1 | CASSWGQGEDEQFF | TGCGCCAGCAGCTGGGGACAGGGGGAAGATGAGCAGTTCTTC
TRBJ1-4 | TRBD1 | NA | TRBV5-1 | CASSIGQAAGTNEKLFF | TGCGCCAGCAGCATCGGACAGGCTGCTGGAACTAATGAAAAACTGTTTTTT
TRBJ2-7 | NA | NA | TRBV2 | CASSPGGVTYEQYF | TGTGCCAGCAGTCCCGGCGGTGTGACCTACGAGCAGTACTTC
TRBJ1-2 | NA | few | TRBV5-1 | CASSLELGGGSSYGYTF | TGCGCCAGCAGCTTGGAACTCGGGGGGGGTTCCAGCTATGGCTACACCTTC
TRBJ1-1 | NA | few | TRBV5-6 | CASSSPRAGDGTEAFF | TGTGCCAGCAGCTCTCCACGTGCGGGGGATGGGACTGAAGCTTTCTTT
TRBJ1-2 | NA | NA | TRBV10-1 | CASSTGHPNYGYTF | TGCGCCAGCAGTACGGGACACCCAAACTATGGCTACACCTTC
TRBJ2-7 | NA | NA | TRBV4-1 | CASSQVGREQYF | TGCGCCAGCAGCCAAGTGGGTCGGGAGCAGTACTTC
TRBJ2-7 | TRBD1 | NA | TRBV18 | CASSPTGVYEQYF | TGTGCCAGCTCCCCGACAGGGGTCTACGAGCAGTACTTC
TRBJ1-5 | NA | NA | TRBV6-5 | CASSYSHTGSNQPQHF | TGTGCCAGCAGTTACTCTCACACCGGTAGCAATCAGCCCCAGCATTTT
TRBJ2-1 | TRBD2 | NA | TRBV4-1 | CASSQDPLAGSSYNEQFF | TGCGCCAGCAGCCAAGATCCCCTAGCGGGGAGCTCCTACAATGAGCAGTTCTTC
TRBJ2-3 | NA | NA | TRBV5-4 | CASSLAALGDTQYF | TGTGCCAGCAGCTTGGCGGCTTTGGGGGATACGCAGTATTTT
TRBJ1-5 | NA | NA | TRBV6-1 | CASSAYHRESGNQPQHF | TGTGCCAGCAGTGCGTATCACCGGGAGTCAGGGAATCAGCCCCAGCATTTT
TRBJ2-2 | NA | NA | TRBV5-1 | CASSLQGPGELFF | TGCGCCAGCAGCTTGCAGGGTCCCGGGGAGCTGTTTTTT
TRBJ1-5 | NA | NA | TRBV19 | CASSSTGYSNQPQHF | TGTGCCAGTAGTAGTACAGGGTATAGCAATCAGCCCCAGCATTTT
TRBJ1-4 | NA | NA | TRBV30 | CAWFGGPTGGNEKLFF | TGTGCCTGGTTTGGGGGTCCGACAGGCGGTAATGAAAAACTGTTTTTT
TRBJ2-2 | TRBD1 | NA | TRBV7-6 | CASSPRQGTTGELFF | TGTGCCAGCAGCCCTCGACAGGGGACCACCGGGGAGCTGTTTTTT
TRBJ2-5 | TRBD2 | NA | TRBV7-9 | CASTFSGLAETQYF | TGTGCCAGCACTTTTTCCGGACTAGCGGAGACCCAGTACTTC
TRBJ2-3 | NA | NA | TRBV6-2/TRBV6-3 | CASSSLGERTQYF | TGTGCCAGCAGTTCGCTAGGGGAACGTACGCAGTATTTT
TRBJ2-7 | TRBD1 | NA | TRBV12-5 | CASGFPIGTVKDEQYF | TGTGCTAGTGGTTTCCCCATCGGGACAGTTAAAGACGAGCAGTACTTC
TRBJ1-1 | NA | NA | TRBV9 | CASSTDGLNTEAFF | TGTGCCAGCAGCACCGACGGTTTGAACACTGAAGCTTTCTTT
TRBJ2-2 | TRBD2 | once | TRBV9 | CASSSSSGSPLKDTGELFF | TGTGCCAGCAGCTCTTCTAGCGGGAGCCCCCTCAAGGACACCGGGGAGCTGTTTTTT
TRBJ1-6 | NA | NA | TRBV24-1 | CATSDPASSYNSPLHF | TGTGCCACCAGTGACCCGGCTAGCTCCTATAATTCACCCCTCCACTTT
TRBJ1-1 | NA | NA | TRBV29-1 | CSAFTPGWNTEAFF | TGCAGCGCCTTTACACCGGGATGGAACACTGAAGCTTTCTTT
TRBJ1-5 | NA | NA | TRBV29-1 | CSVSGSNQPQHF | TGCAGCGTTTCAGGGAGCAATCAGCCCCAGCATTTT
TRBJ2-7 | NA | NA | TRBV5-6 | CASSGASGYEQYF | TGTGCCAGCAGCGGGGCCTCGGGGTACGAGCAGTACTTC
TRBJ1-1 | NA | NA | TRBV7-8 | CASSRVGTEAFF | TGTGCCAGCAGCAGGGTAGGAACTGAAGCTTTCTTT
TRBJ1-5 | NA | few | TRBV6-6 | CASNGGDQPQHF | TGTGCCAGCAACGGGGGGGATCAGCCCCAGCATTTT
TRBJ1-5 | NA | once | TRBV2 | CASSTTGGGNQPQHF | TGTGCCAGCAGTACCACAGGAGGGGGTAATCAGCCCCAGCATTTT
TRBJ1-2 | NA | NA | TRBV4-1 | CASSQGGAASRFNYGYTF | TGCGCCAGCAGCCAAGGAGGGGCTGCGAGCCGTTTTAACTATGGCTACACCTTC
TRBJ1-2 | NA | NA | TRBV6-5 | CASRAGSHYGYTF | TGTGCCAGCAGGGCAGGTTCTCACTATGGCTACACCTTC
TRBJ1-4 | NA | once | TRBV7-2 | CASSLVTEKLFF | TGTGCCAGCAGCTTAGTCACTGAAAAACTGTTTTTT
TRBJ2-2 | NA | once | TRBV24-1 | CATKRGAFDTGELFF | TGTGCCACCAAAAGGGGGGCCTTTGACACCGGGGAGCTGTTTTTT
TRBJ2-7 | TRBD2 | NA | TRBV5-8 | CASSKVAGGTYEQYF | TGTGCCAGCAGCAAGGTAGCGGGGGGAACCTACGAGCAGTACTTC
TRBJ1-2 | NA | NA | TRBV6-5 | CASSRGTDAGYTF | TGTGCCAGCAGTCGAGGGACGGACGCTGGCTACACCTTC
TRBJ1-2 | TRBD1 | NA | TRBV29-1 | CSVDKQGAMSGYTF | TGCAGCGTTGATAAACAGGGGGCAATGAGTGGCTACACCTTC
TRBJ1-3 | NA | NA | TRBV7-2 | CASSSPPGGQDF | TGTGCCAGCAGCTCACCCCCGGGCGGCCAAGATTTT